These 32 T cell receptor beta chains came from one sample sequenced in a study of cytotoxic CD8 clonotypes in ibrutinib-treated CLL. Profiled with immunoSEQ multiplex PCR; TCRdb holds only in-frame clones, not every one. The sample lists some 200,000 clones; about 75% were seen once. This material consisted of PBMCs, taken after 12 months of ibrutinib treatment. All receptors come from a human donor with chronic lymphocytic leukemia.

J is TRBJ1-1 and V is TRBV7-6; 7 positions agree with TRBD1. This CDR3 is built from 12 residues. Germline CDR1 reads SGHVS; CDR2 reads FNYEAQ. Trimming at V came to 6 bases and at J to 4 bases, leaving 2 bases not matched to a gene. The CDR3 spells CASSQGGTEAFF. The CDR3 coding sequence is TGTGCCAGCAGTCAGGGGGGCACTGAAGCTTTCTTT.

This chain links TRBV4-3 with TRBJ1-1; possibly TRBD1 for D (5 bases). The CDR3 has 13 amino acids. V shed 4 bases and J shed 3 bases, with 9 bases lying between them. The germline V gene has CDR1 LGHNA and CDR2 YSLEER. The CDR3 sequence is CASSLGVDTEAFF. CDR3 nucleotide sequence: TGCGCCAGCAGCCTGGGGGTGGACACTGAAGCTTTCTTT.

This clone showed up just a few times. The V gene is TRBV18, the J gene TRBJ1-1, with TRBD1 identical over 9 bases. Germline CDR1 and CDR2: KGHSH and LQKENI. With V trimmed by 1 base and J by 5 bases, 5 bases remained unmatched. This CDR3 is 15 amino acids long. CDR3 sequence: CASSPLDRGRTEAFF. CDR3 DNA sequence: TGTGCCAGCTCACCACTTGACAGGGGGAGGACTGAAGCTTTCTTT.

The chain carries TRBV4-3 and TRBJ2-2; D remains ambiguous. Trimming took 4 bases from V and 6 from J, leaving 12 bases between them. Germline V CDR1 and CDR2: LGHNA, YSLEER. The CDR3 is 14 residues long. The CDR3 region is CASSLELLPGELFF. CDR3 sequence (DNA): TGCGCCAGCAGCCTGGAGTTGTTGCCCGGGGAGCTGTTTTTT.

The chain employs TRBV6-7 and TRBJ2-2; 7 bases match TRBD1. TRBV6-7 is designated an ORF whose function remains uncertain. The CDR3 extends over 21 amino acids. Trimming cost V 0 bases and J 4 bases; bases outside gene matches: 20. CDR3 amino acids: CASSYSTRDSDLHRATGELFF. DNA for the CDR3: TGTGCCAGCAGTTACTCTACCCGGGACAGTGACCTTCATCGGGCCACCGGGGAGCTGTTTTTT.

The table lists this clone with a count of one. V and J are TRBV14 and TRBJ2-7, with a possible D match to TRBD2 (6 bases). The CDR3 spans 15 residues. The V gene lost 3 bases and the J gene lost 2 bases, with 14 bases spanning the gap. Germline-derived CDR1 and CDR2 are SGHDN and FVKESK. For the CDR3, the DNA is TGTGCCAGCAGCCATCCCGGGACTCCTCCCTACGAGCAGTACTTC. Translated, it gives CASSHPGTPPYEQYF.

This rearrangement joins TRBV7-6 to TRBJ1-3; 8 bases line up with TRBD1. This CDR3 has 15 residues. After removal of 5 bases from V and 2 bases from J, the junction contained 5 bases not matched to a gene. CDR1 is SGHVS and CDR2 is FNYEAQ in the germline V gene. The CDR3, as DNA: TGTGCCAGCAGCATAGGGACAGGACCTGGAAACACCATATATTTT. It encodes CASSIGTGPGNTIYF.

V usage is TRBV25-1 and J usage is TRBJ1-2, with D unresolved. Trimming left V 1 base short and J 1 base short, with 16 bases between. This CDR3 is 17 amino acids long. Per the germline V gene, CDR1 is MGHDK and CDR2 is SYGVNS. CDR3 in amino acids: CASSEFPTRGSNYGYTF. The CDR3 coding sequence is TGTGCCAGCAGTGAATTCCCCACCCGAGGTAGTAACTATGGCTACACCTTC.

The chain has TRBV19 and TRBJ2-7; 7 bases line up with TRBD2. The CDR3 loop spans 13 amino acids. Germline loops: CDR1 LNHDA, CDR2 SQIVND (reference sequence). With V trimmed by 4 bases and J by 3 bases, 3 bases remained unmatched. The CDR3 reads CASSSGSIYEQYF. The DNA for the CDR3 is TGTGCCAGTAGTAGCGGGAGCATCTACGAGCAGTACTTC.

This rearrangement joins TRBV10-2 to TRBJ2-7; either TRBD1 or TRBD2 may supply D (7 bases each). V was pared by 3 bases and J by 3 bases, with 15 bases between. The CDR3 covers 15 residues. Germline CDR1 WSHSY, CDR2 SAAADI. CDR3 in DNA: TGCGCCAGCAGTGACAGACAGGGAGGGCTCTACGAGCAGTACTTC. The encoded protein is CASSDRQGGLYEQYF.

V gene TRBV27 combines with J gene TRBJ2-6; D not resolved. The CDR3 covers 13 residues. Trimming shortened V by 5 bases and J by 1 base, and 3 bases separated the two germline ends. Germline V gene lookup returns CDR1 MNHEY and CDR2 SMNVEV (reference sequence). The CDR3 region is CASSRSGANVLTF. The CDR3 bases are TGTGCCAGCAGTCGTTCTGGGGCCAACGTCCTGACTTTC.

This clone was counted once. The chain couples TRBV9 to TRBJ1-3; D unclear. This CDR3 comprises 16 residues. Trimming removed 0 bases at V and 0 bases at J, with 10 bases between. Germline CDR1 reads SGDLS; CDR2 reads YYNGEE. CDR3 sequence reads: CASSVGGRSSGNTIYF. The CDR3 nucleotides read TGTGCCAGCAGCGTAGGCGGCAGAAGCTCTGGAAACACCATATATTTT.

The chain uses TRBV30 and TRBJ2-1; TRBD1 agrees at 7 bases. The J segment lost 0 bases and the V segment lost 5 bases, leaving 10 bases of the junction unmatched. CDR1 GTSNPN and CDR2 SVGIG come from the germline V gene (reference sequence). This CDR3 spans 16 amino acids. Written as DNA, the CDR3 is TGTGCCTGGGACCGGGGCAGGGGGAACTCCTACAATGAGCAGTTCTTC. It specifies CAWDRGRGNSYNEQFF.

The chain is built from TRBV28 and TRBJ2-5, with D hard to call. There are 13 residues in the CDR3. Germline-derived CDR1 and CDR2 are MDHEN and SYDVKM. Trimming cost V 4 bases and J 1 base, with 7 bases left between them. The CDR3 DNA follows: TGTGCCAGCAGTTACCAGTTCCAAGAGACCCAGTACTTC. Its protein is CASSYQFQETQYF.

This clone was recorded only once. The chain recombines TRBV27 with TRBJ1-3; a possible D gene is TRBD1 (5 bases). The CDR3 has 14 amino acids. Trimming cost V 5 bases and J 1 base, with 9 bases left between them. Per the germline V gene, CDR1 is MNHEY and CDR2 is SMNVEV (reference sequence). CDR3 sequence: CASSPGISGNTIYF. CDR3 bases: TGTGCCAGCAGTCCAGGGATTTCTGGAAACACCATATATTTT.

This sequence joins TRBV18 and TRBJ1-5; 7 positions agree with TRBD1. Germline V CDR1 and CDR2: KGHSH, LQKENI. This CDR3 is built from 13 residues. V shed 6 bases and J 4 bases; nucleotides not matched to a gene: 3. The CDR3 nucleotides read TGTGCCAGCTCCCCGGGACAGAATCAGCCCCAGCATTTT. It yields the protein CASSPGQNQPQHF. The whole variable domain, filled in from reference TRBV18 and TRBJ1-5, reads NAGVMQNPRHLVRRRGQEARLRCSPMKGHSHVYWYRQLPEEGLKFMVYLQKENIIDESGMPKERFSAEFPKEGPSILRIQQVVRGDSAAYFCASSPGQNQPQHFGDGTRLSIL.

The genes are TRBV5-1 and TRBJ1-4; D unresolved. Germline V gene data show CDR1 as SGHRS and CDR2 as YFSETQ. This CDR3 is 15 amino acids long. The germline V and J ends were trimmed by 1 base and 5 bases, with 12 bases remaining between them. CDR3 in amino acids: CASSLSGQSNEKLFF. CDR3 nucleotide sequence: TGCGCCAGCAGCTTGTCCGGGCAGTCAAATGAAAAACTGTTTTTT.

V gene TRBV6-5 combines with J gene TRBJ1-2, with D perhaps matching TRBD1 (6 bases). V shed 5 bases and J shed 11 bases, with 9 bases lying between them. The CDR3 length is 10 residues. CDR1 and CDR2 (germline): MNHEY, SVGAGI. CDR3: CASSDRFYTF. In DNA, the CDR3 is TGTGCCAGCAGTGACAGGTTTTACACCTTC.

Here the CDR3 reads CAGGTGSSTEAFF. CDR3 in DNA: TGTGCTGGCGGGACGGGAAGCTCCACTGAAGCTTTCTTT. The V gene is TRBV30, the J gene TRBJ1-1; a possible D gene is TRBD1 (5 bases). From germline, CDR1 is GTSNPN and CDR2 SVGIG (reference sequence). This CDR3 contains 13 residues.

J is TRBJ1-2 and V is TRBV18, with TRBD1 matching 8 bases. Germline trimming cut 1 base from V and 6 bases from J; bases unmatched to any gene: 10. CDR1 is KGHSH and CDR2 is LQKENI in the germline V gene. This CDR3 region has 16 residues. The DNA of the CDR3 is TGTGCCAGCTCACCACTAGCAGGGGGCGATCGGGATGGCTACACCTTC. Residues: CASSPLAGGDRDGYTF.

The chain recombines TRBV6-1 with TRBJ1-1; D might be TRBD1 (5 bases). Trimming took off 0 bases at V and 11 bases at J, with 16 bases between the two ends. The CDR3 is 14 residues long. The germline gives CDR1 MNHNS, CDR2 SASEGT. In DNA form, the CDR3 reads TGTGCCAGCAGTGAAGCGCTTCAGGGATTTCTCGCTTTCTTT. Translation gives CASSEALQGFLAFF.

The J gene is TRBJ2-7, the V gene TRBV19, with D possibly being TRBD2 (6 bases). CDR3 size: 15 residues. Trimming cost V 4 bases and J 2 bases, with 15 bases left between them. Per the germline V gene, CDR1 is LNHDA and CDR2 is SQIVND (reference sequence). The CDR3 DNA sequence: TGTGCCAGTAGTACTACCGGGACTGAACCCTACGAGCAGTACTTC. This codes for CASSTTGTEPYEQYF.

The CDR3 loop is CASSVATVRAHSSSYNEQFF. CDR3 in DNA: TGTGCCAGCAGCGTAGCTACCGTGCGTGCCCACTCGAGCTCCTACAATGAGCAGTTCTTC. The gene calls are TRBV9 and TRBJ2-1; D unresolved. CDR3 size: 20 residues. Germline V gives CDR1 SGDLS, CDR2 YYNGEE. With 0 bases removed from V and 0 bases from J, the gap between germline ends came to 22 bases.

The J gene is TRBJ1-2, the V gene TRBV9, with D perhaps TRBD1 (5 bases). The CDR3 has 15 amino acids. CDR1 SGDLS and CDR2 YYNGEE come from the germline V gene. The V end lost 1 base, the J end lost 0 bases, and 10 bases lay between the germline ends. CDR3 loop: CASSVRDGANYGYTF. CDR3 sequence (DNA): TGTGCCAGCAGCGTAAGGGACGGAGCTAACTATGGCTACACCTTC. The entire variable domain, with the rest obtained from reference TRBV9 and TRBJ1-2, is as follows: DSGVTQTPKHLITATGQRVTLRCSPRSGDLSVYWYQQSLDQGLQFLIQYYNGEERAKGNILERFSAQQFPDLHSELNLSSLELGDSALYFCASSVRDGANYGYTFGSGTRLTVV.

J is TRBJ1-1 and V is TRBV4-1; D not certain. The germline V gene encodes CDR1 MGHRA and CDR2 YSYEKL. The CDR3 contains 14 residues. V was clipped by 3 bases and J by 4 bases, with 12 bases between them. The CDR3 DNA reads TGCGCCAGCAGCCACCCGCCTGAGTTCACTGAAGCTTTCTTT. Translating gives CASSHPPEFTEAFF.

The chain has TRBV7-2 and TRBJ2-1; D remains ambiguous. Trimming left V 1 base short and J 6 bases short, with 10 bases between. The CDR3 length is 14 residues. Germline CDR1 is SGHTA and CDR2 is FQGNSA. The CDR3 is CASSLEVSGNEQFF. DNA of the CDR3: TGTGCCAGCAGCTTAGAGGTTTCGGGCAATGAGCAGTTCTTC.

V usage is TRBV19 and J usage is TRBJ2-3; 10 nucleotides match TRBD1. CDR1 is LNHDA and CDR2 is SQIVND in the germline V gene (reference sequence). The junction had 7 bases not matched to a gene; V was cut back by 4 bases and J by 3 bases. This CDR3 spans 16 amino acids. CDR3 sequence: CASSRDRGLTTDTQYF. CDR3 coding DNA: TGTGCCAGTAGTAGGGACAGGGGTTTGACGACAGATACGCAGTATTTT.

The V call is TRBV4-3, the J call TRBJ2-1, with 8 bases that match TRBD1. V shed 0 bases, J shed 3 bases, and the junction held 4 bases outside the gene matches. The CDR3 contains 16 residues. Germline V lookup: CDR1 LGHNA, CDR2 YSLEER. The CDR3 nucleotides are TGCGCCAGCAGCCAAGAAAGGGACAGGTTCTACAATGAGCAGTTCTTC. Its protein is CASSQERDRFYNEQFF.

A few counts support this clone. The gene calls are TRBV18 and TRBJ1-2, with TRBD1 matching 7 bases. This CDR3 has 13 amino acids. J gave up 7 bases and V 2 bases, and 4 bases lay outside the gene matches. Germline CDR1 reads KGHSH; CDR2 reads LQKENI. This chain's CDR3 is CASSPRGDSGYTF. The CDR3 DNA is TGTGCCAGCTCACCAAGAGGGGACAGTGGCTACACCTTC.

This CDR3 reads CASSELGSSGVYGYTF. CDR3 DNA sequence: TGTGCCAGCAGTGAATTGGGGTCATCCGGCGTTTATGGCTACACCTTC. The chain recombines TRBV6-1 with TRBJ1-2; D not certain. Per germline, CDR1 MNHNS and CDR2 SASEGT. The length of the CDR3 is 16 residues. Trimming took 2 bases from V and 5 from J, leaving 18 bases between them.

The chain couples TRBV2 to TRBJ2-2; 7 bases line up with TRBD2. Germline assignment: CDR1 SNHLY and CDR2 FYNNEI. Trimming at V came to 1 base and at J to 4 bases, leaving 6 bases not matched to a gene. This CDR3 is 16 amino acids long. The CDR3 sequence: CASSEVGPGGTGELFF. The CDR3 nucleotides are TGTGCCAGCAGTGAAGTGGGACCGGGAGGCACCGGGGAGCTGTTTTTT.

This clone showed up just a few times. The chain uses TRBV25-1 and TRBJ2-2; TRBD1 matches at 8 bases. The germline gives CDR1 MGHDK, CDR2 SYGVNS. Trimming cost V 3 bases and J 7 bases; bases outside gene matches: 4. The CDR3 consists of 14 residues. CDR3 residues: CASSDRGRIGELFF. The DNA for the CDR3 is TGTGCCAGCAGTGACAGGGGGCGCATCGGGGAGCTGTTTTTT.